This TCR beta chain emerged from a study of control samples from healthy donors and cancer patients. This CDR3 is built from 14 residues. V dropped 3 bases and J dropped 4; count of bases not matched to a gene: 4. Per germline, CDR1 MDHEN and CDR2 SYDVKM. TCRdb's copy holds only in-frame clones and misses some; the assay was immunoSEQ multiplex PCR. In the table there are roughly 170,000 clones, 93% of which are singletons. Sequencing was performed on blood. This TCR came from a woman aged 60-75 years in good health. The rearrangement links TRBV28 to TRBJ1-2, with 8 bases matching TRBD1. The CDR3 loop is CASSLRTGTYGYTF. The CDR3 DNA reads TGTGCCAGCAGTTTGAGGACAGGGACCTATGGCTACACCTTC.